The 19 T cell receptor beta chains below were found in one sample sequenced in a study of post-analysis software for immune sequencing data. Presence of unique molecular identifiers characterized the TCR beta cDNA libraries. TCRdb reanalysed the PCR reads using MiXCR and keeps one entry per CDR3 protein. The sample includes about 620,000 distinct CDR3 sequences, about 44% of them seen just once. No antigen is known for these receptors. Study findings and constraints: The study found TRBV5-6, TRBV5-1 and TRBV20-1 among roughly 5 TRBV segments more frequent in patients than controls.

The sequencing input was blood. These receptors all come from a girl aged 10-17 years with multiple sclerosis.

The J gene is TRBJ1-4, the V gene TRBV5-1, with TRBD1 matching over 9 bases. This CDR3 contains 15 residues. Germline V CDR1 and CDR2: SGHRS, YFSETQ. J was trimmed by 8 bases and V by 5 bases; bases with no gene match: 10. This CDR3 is CASSSNRGLKEKLFF. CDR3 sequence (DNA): TGCGCCAGCAGTTCAAACAGGGGGCTTAAGGAAAAACTGTTTTTT.

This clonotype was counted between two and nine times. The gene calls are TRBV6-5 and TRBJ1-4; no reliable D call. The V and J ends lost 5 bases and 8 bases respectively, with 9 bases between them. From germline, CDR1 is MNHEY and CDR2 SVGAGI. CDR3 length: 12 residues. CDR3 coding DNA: TGTGCCAGCAGTCGCGCCGGCGAAAAACTGTTTTTT. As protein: CASSRAGEKLFF.

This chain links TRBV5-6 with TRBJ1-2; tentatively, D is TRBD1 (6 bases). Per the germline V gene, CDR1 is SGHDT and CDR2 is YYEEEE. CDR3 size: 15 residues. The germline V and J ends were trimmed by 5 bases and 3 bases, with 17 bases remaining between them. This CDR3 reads CASRHTGAVDYGYTF. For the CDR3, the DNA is TGTGCCAGCAGACACACGGGGGCGGTCGACTATGGCTACACCTTC.

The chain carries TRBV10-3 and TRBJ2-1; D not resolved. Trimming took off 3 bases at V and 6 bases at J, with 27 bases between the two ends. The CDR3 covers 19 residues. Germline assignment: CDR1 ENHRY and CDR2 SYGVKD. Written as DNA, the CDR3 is TGTGCCATCAGTGATTGGCGGATAATGAATGACAAACGATCCAATGAGCAGTTCTTC. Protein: CAISDWRIMNDKRSNEQFF.

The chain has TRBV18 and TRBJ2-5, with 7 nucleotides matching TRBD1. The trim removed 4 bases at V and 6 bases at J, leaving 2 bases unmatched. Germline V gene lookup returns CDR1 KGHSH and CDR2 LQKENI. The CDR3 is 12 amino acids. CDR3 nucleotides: TGTGCCAGCTCACAGGGGGCGCAGACCCAGTACTTC. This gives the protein CASSQGAQTQYF.

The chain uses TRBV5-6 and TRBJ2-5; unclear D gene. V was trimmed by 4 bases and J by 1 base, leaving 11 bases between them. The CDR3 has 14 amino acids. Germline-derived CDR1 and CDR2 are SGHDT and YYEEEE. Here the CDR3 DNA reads TGTGCCAGCAGCCGATTTGAGCTCCAAGAGACCCAGTACTTC. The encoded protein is CASSRFELQETQYF. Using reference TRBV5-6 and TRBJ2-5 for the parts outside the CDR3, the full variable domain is DAGVTQSPTHLIKTRGQQVTLRCSPKSGHDTVSWYQQALGQGPQFIFQYYEEEERQRGNFPDRFSGHQFPNYSSELNVNALLLGDSALYLCASSRFELQETQYFGPGTRLLVL.

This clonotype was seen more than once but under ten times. The CDR3 sequence: CASASPGANVLTF. The CDR3 region has the DNA TGTGCCAGCGCAAGTCCTGGGGCCAACGTCCTGACTTTC. The chain combines TRBV12-3 or TRBV12-4 with TRBJ2-6, with no clear D. The CDR3 spans 13 residues. Trimming stripped 8 bases from V and 2 bases from J, with 7 bases between.

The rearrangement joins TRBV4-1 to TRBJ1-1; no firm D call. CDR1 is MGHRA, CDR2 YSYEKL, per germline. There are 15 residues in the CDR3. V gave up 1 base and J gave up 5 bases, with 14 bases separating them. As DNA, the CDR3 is TGCGCCAGCAGCCAAGCGAGGGTAGGTCGGACTGAAGCTTTCTTT. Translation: CASSQARVGRTEAFF.

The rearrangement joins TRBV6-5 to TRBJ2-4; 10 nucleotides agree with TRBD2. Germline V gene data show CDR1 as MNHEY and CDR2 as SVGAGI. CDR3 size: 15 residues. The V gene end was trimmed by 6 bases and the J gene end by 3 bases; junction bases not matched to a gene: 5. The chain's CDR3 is CASSPGLARKNIQYF. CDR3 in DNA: TGTGCCAGCAGCCCGGGACTAGCGCGCAAAAACATTCAGTACTTC.

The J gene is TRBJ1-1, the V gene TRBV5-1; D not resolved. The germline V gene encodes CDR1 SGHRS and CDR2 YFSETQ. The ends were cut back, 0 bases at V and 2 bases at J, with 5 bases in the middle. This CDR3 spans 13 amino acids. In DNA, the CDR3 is TGCGCCAGCAGCTTGGTTTCAAACACTGAAGCTTTCTTT. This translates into CASSLVSNTEAFF.

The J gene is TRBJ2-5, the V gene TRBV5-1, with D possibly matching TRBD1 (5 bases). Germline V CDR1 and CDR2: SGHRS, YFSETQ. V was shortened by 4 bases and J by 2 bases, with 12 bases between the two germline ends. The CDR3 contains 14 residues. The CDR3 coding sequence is TGCGCCAGCAGCACCGGACGGACACAAGAGACCCAGTACTTC. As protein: CASSTGRTQETQYF.

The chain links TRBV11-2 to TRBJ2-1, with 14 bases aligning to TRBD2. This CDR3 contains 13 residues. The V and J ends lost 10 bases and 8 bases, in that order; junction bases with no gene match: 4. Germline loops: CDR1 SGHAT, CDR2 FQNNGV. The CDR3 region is CATGLAGGYEQFF. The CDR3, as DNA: TGTGCCACCGGACTAGCGGGAGGATATGAGCAGTTCTTC.

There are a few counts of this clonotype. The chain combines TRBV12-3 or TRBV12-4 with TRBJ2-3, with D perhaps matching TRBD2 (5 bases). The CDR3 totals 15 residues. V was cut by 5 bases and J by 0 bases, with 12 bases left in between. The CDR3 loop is CASSRRPPSTDTQYF. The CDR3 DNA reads TGTGCCAGCAGTCGGAGGCCTCCGAGCACAGATACGCAGTATTTT.

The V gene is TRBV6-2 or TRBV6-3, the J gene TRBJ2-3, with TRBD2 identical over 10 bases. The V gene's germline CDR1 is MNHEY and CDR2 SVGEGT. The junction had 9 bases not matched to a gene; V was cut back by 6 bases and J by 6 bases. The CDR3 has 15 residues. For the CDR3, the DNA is TGTGCCAGCAGCACTAGCGGGGCCCCGGACGATACGCAGTATTTT. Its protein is CASSTSGAPDDTQYF.

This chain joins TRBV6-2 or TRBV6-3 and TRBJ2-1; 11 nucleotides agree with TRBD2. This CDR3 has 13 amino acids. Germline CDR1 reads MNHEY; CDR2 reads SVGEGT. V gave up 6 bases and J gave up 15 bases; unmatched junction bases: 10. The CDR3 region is CASRPLTSGGAFF. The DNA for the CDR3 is TGTGCCAGCAGACCCCTCACTAGCGGGGGTGCGTTCTTC.

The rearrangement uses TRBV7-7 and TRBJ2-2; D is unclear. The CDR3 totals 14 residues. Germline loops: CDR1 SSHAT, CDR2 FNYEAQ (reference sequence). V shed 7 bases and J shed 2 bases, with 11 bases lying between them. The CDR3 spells CASKIFPNTGELFF. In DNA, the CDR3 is TGTGCCAGCAAGATCTTTCCAAACACCGGGGAGCTGTTTTTT. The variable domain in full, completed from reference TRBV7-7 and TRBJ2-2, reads GAGVSQSPRYKVTKRGQDVTLRCDPISSHATLYWYQQALGQGPEFLTYFNYEAQPDKSGLPSDRFSAERPEGSISTLTIQRTEQRDSAMYRCASKIFPNTGELFFGEGSRLTVL.

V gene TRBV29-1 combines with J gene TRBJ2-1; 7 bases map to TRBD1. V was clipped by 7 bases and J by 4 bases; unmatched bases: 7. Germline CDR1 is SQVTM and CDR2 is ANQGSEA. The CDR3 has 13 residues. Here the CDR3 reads CSEGQTSYNEQFF. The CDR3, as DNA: TGCAGCGAGGGACAGACTTCTTACAATGAGCAGTTCTTC.

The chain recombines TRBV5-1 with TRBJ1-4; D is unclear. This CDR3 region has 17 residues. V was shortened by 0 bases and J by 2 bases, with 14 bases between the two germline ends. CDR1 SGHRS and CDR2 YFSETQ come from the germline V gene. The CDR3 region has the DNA TGCGCCAGCAGCTTGGGCTGGGGTCCGGCTACTAATGAAAAACTGTTTTTT. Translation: CASSLGWGPATNEKLFF.

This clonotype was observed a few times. The CDR3 DNA follows: TGCGCCAGCAGCTTGTTCAAGCCCCACACAGATACGCAGTATTTT. It codes for CASSLFKPHTDTQYF. V is TRBV5-1 and J is TRBJ2-3; D remains unclear. The germline CDR1 and CDR2 sequences are SGHRS and YFSETQ. Between the trimmed V and J ends, which lost 1 base and 2 bases, there was a span of 11 bases. This CDR3 contains 15 residues. Filled out from reference TRBV5-1 and TRBJ2-3, the complete variable domain reads KAGVTQTPRYLIKTRGQQVTLSCSPISGHRSVSWYQQTPGQGLQFLFEYFSETQRNKGNFPGRFSGRQFSNSRSEMNVSTLELGDSALYLCASSLFKPHTDTQYFGPGTRLTVL.